These 29 T cell receptor beta chains were all obtained from the same sample, sequenced in a study of blood T cell repertoires in COVID-19. Produced via immunoSEQ multiplex PCR; TCRdb's table is partial and in-frame only. The table includes approximately 460,000 clones, 89% detected once. Specimen: peripheral blood. These receptors came from a man aged 18 to 30 with COVID-19, enrolled during active disease.

This chain uses TRBV12-5 with TRBJ2-7; no reliable D call. V lost 6 bases and J 2 bases, leaving 11 bases between the germline ends. CDR3 size: 13 residues. Per germline, CDR1 LGHNT and CDR2 FRNRAP. The CDR3 bases are TGTGCTAGTGGCTCGACACAAACCTACGAGCAGTACTTC. Amino acid sequence: CASGSTQTYEQYF.

The V gene is TRBV4-1, the J gene TRBJ2-3; a possible D gene is TRBD1 (7 bases). The germline V gene has CDR1 MGHRA and CDR2 YSYEKL. Trimming shortened V by 1 base and J by 4 bases, and 15 bases separated the two germline ends. CDR3 length equals 16 residues. In nucleotides, the CDR3 is TGCGCCAGCAGCCAAGGTCAGGGGGGTGTTTCAGATACGCAGTATTTT. Amino acids: CASSQGQGGVSDTQYF.

This clone was seen only once. This chain links TRBV11-2 with TRBJ2-5; no firm D call. V gave up 1 base and J gave up 5 bases, with 5 bases separating them. Germline V gene data show CDR1 as SGHAT and CDR2 as FQNNGV. The CDR3 is 12 amino acids. CDR3 nucleotides: TGTGCCAGCAGCTTAGTTGCGGAGACCCAGTACTTC. Translated, it gives CASSLVAETQYF.

The V call is TRBV24-1, the J call TRBJ2-2, with D perhaps matching TRBD2 (5 bases). The CDR3 totals 11 residues. Trimming stripped 10 bases from V and 8 bases from J, with 10 bases between. CDR1 and CDR2 from the germline V gene are KGHDR and SFDVKD. CDR3 DNA: TGTGCCACAAGCACGGGGGGGGAGCTGTTTTTT. Encoded protein: CATSTGGELFF.

V is TRBV10-3 and J is TRBJ1-1; 9 bases map to TRBD1. Germline loops: CDR1 ENHRY, CDR2 SYGVKD. The V gene end was trimmed by 7 bases and the J gene end by 7 bases; junction bases not matched to a gene: 7. The CDR3 runs to 13 residues. The CDR3 region is CAIKDRGEDEAFF. CDR3 DNA: TGTGCCATCAAGGACAGGGGAGAGGATGAAGCTTTCTTT.

The chain employs TRBV5-6 and TRBJ2-7; TRBD2 agrees at 10 bases. Germline V gives CDR1 SGHDT, CDR2 YYEEEE. This CDR3 is built from 15 residues. V shed 6 bases and J 6 bases; nucleotides not matched to a gene: 12. The DNA of the CDR3 is TGTGCCAGCAACCTGTTTAGCGGGAGGCTCCTCGAGCAGTACTTC. Protein: CASNLFSGRLLEQYF.

The chain is built from TRBV28 and TRBJ1-2; D might be TRBD1 (5 bases). The V gene's germline CDR1 is MDHEN and CDR2 SYDVKM. This CDR3 comprises 13 residues. V was cut by 7 bases and J by 4 bases, with 13 bases left in between. This CDR3 reads CASTYGGVYGYTF. CDR3 DNA sequence: TGTGCCAGCACCTACGGAGGGGTCTATGGCTACACCTTC.

The chain carries TRBV6-5 and TRBJ2-1, with 8 bases that match TRBD2. CDR1 and CDR2 from the germline V gene are MNHEY and SVGAGI. V lost 2 bases to trimming and J lost 7 bases; unmatched junction nucleotides: 10. The CDR3 totals 16 residues. Written as DNA, the CDR3 is TGTGCCAGCAGTTACCTAGCGGGCTACCATTTTAATGAGCAGTTCTTC. Residues: CASSYLAGYHFNEQFF.

The chain carries TRBV6-5 and TRBJ1-2, with 7 bases lining up with TRBD1. Unmatched junction bases numbered 4, after V lost 5 bases and J lost 7 bases. CDR1 is MNHEY and CDR2 is SVGAGI in the germline V gene. The CDR3 is made up of 12 amino acids. The CDR3: CASSLGTAGYTF. The CDR3 DNA is TGTGCCAGCAGTCTAGGGACAGCTGGCTACACCTTC.

The CDR3 nucleotides are TGTGCCAGCAGCGAACAACTATCAGGAAACACCATATATTTT. It translates to CASSEQLSGNTIYF. The V call is TRBV14, the J call TRBJ1-3; D is undetermined. The CDR3 totals 14 residues. The V gene's germline CDR1 is SGHDN and CDR2 FVKESK. Trimming shortened V by 5 bases and J by 4 bases, and 12 bases separated the two germline ends.

This sequence joins TRBV4-2 and TRBJ2-2; D might be TRBD2 (5 bases). V was trimmed by 4 bases and J by 1 base, leaving 16 bases between them. There are 17 residues in the CDR3. Germline CDR1 and CDR2: LGHNA and YNFKEQ. CDR3 in amino acids: CASSPWTGKGNTGELFF. CDR3 in DNA: TGTGCCAGCAGCCCGTGGACTGGGAAGGGGAACACCGGGGAGCTGTTTTTT.

The chain links TRBV25-1 to TRBJ2-1, with a possible D match to TRBD1 (5 bases). The germline CDR1 and CDR2 sequences are MGHDK and SYGVNS. V was pared by 4 bases and J by 7 bases, with 11 bases between. The CDR3 is made up of 13 amino acids. The CDR3 nucleotides are TGTGCCAGCAGTGTTACAGGCTCAAATGAGCAGTTCTTC. It is translated as CASSVTGSNEQFF. Full variable domain (rest looked up from reference TRBV25-1 and TRBJ2-1): EADIYQTPRYLVIGTGKKITLECSQTMGHDKMYWYQQDPGMELHLIHYSYGVNSTEKGDLSSESTVSRIRTEHFPLTLESARPSHTSQYLCASSVTGSNEQFFGPGTRLTVL.

This chain links TRBV10-1 with TRBJ2-3, with 10 bases identical to TRBD2. The CDR3 has 15 residues. The J segment lost 0 bases and the V segment lost 3 bases, leaving 0 bases of the junction unmatched. In germline, CDR1 is WNHNN, CDR2 SYGVQD (reference sequence). This CDR3 is CASSELAGSTDTQYF. In DNA, the CDR3 is TGCGCCAGCAGTGAACTAGCGGGGAGCACAGATACGCAGTATTTT.

The CDR3 reads CASSLVWDSVPYEQYF. As DNA, the CDR3 is TGTGCCAGCAGCTTAGTGTGGGATAGCGTCCCCTACGAGCAGTACTTC. The chain is built from TRBV11-3 and TRBJ2-7; tentatively, D is TRBD2 (5 bases). The CDR3 is made up of 16 amino acids. Per the germline V gene, CDR1 is SGHNT and CDR2 is YENEEA. V shed 1 base and J shed 2 bases, with 15 bases lying between them. Combining the CDR3 with reference TRBV11-3 and TRBJ2-7 gives the whole variable domain EAGVVQSPRYKIIEKKQPVAFWCNPISGHNTLYWYLQNLGQGPELLIRYENEEAVDDSQLPKDRFSAERLKGVDSTLKIQPAELGDSAVYLCASSLVWDSVPYEQYFGPGTRLTVT.

V and J are TRBV7-9 and TRBJ2-7; TRBD2 matches at 9 bases. Per the germline V gene, CDR1 is SEHNR and CDR2 is FQNEAQ (reference sequence). J was trimmed by 6 bases and V by 8 bases; bases with no gene match: 11. The CDR3 extends over 14 amino acids. CDR3 sequence: CASGSPSGTFEQYF. CDR3 sequence (DNA): TGTGCCAGCGGTTCCCCTAGCGGGACCTTCGAGCAGTACTTC.

The rearrangement joins TRBV5-4 to TRBJ2-5; the match to TRBD2 covers 7 bases. The CDR3 loop spans 13 amino acids. Looked up from germline, CDR1 is SGHNT and CDR2 is YYREEE (reference sequence). The trim removed 5 bases at V and 4 bases at J, leaving 5 bases unmatched. This CDR3 reads CASSIASGETQYF. As DNA, the CDR3 is TGTGCCAGCAGTATAGCTAGCGGAGAGACCCAGTACTTC.

V and J are TRBV27 and TRBJ2-7, with 7 positions matching TRBD1. Looked up from germline, CDR1 is MNHEY and CDR2 is SMNVEV (reference sequence). V lost 5 bases to trimming and J lost 5 bases; unmatched junction nucleotides: 15. This CDR3 contains 16 residues. CDR3 sequence (DNA): TGTGCCAGCAGTAATCACGGAACAGGGGCGAGGGACGAGCAGTACTTC. It yields the protein CASSNHGTGARDEQYF.

This chain links TRBV5-1 with TRBJ1-4; 7 bases are a match to TRBD1. Germline V gene data show CDR1 as SGHRS and CDR2 as YFSETQ. With V trimmed by 2 bases and J by 6 bases, 4 bases remained unmatched. CDR3 length equals 14 residues. The CDR3 protein is CASSLQGPYEKLFF. CDR3 nucleotide sequence: TGCGCCAGCAGCTTACAGGGGCCATATGAAAAACTGTTTTTT.

This clone was detected only once. This rearrangement joins TRBV2 to TRBJ1-3; 8 bases map to TRBD1. CDR1 SNHLY and CDR2 FYNNEI come from the germline V gene. V shed 5 bases, J shed 0 bases, and the junction held 12 bases outside the gene matches. This CDR3 spans 18 amino acids. CDR3 region: CASSRGQAQASSGNTIYF. DNA of the CDR3: TGTGCCAGCAGTCGGGGACAGGCTCAGGCTAGCTCTGGAAACACCATATATTTT.

The V and J genes are TRBV2 and TRBJ2-1; 15 nucleotides agree with TRBD2. The trim removed 7 bases at V and 6 bases at J, leaving 7 bases unmatched. The germline V gene encodes CDR1 SNHLY and CDR2 FYNNEI. The CDR3 has 16 amino acids. The CDR3 loop reads CASTRTSGRAINEQFF. In nucleotides, the CDR3 is TGTGCCAGCACCCGGACTAGCGGGAGGGCTATCAATGAGCAGTTCTTC.

The rearrangement links TRBV19 to TRBJ2-1, with D tentatively TRBD2 (5 bases). V dropped 3 bases and J dropped 3 bases, with 12 bases sitting between them. CDR1 is LNHDA, CDR2 SQIVND, per germline (reference sequence). This CDR3 comprises 15 residues. This CDR3 is CASSIREAYYNEQFF. The CDR3 region has the DNA TGTGCCAGTAGTATCCGGGAAGCCTACTACAATGAGCAGTTCTTC.

The chain joins TRBV11-2 to TRBJ1-1, with 8 bases that match TRBD1. Germline CDR1 is SGHAT and CDR2 is FQNNGV. V shed 6 bases and J 2 bases; nucleotides not matched to a gene: 8. The CDR3 has 15 residues. The CDR3 DNA sequence: TGTGCCAGCAGGACCCACAGGGGGATTAACACTGAAGCTTTCTTT. Amino acid sequence: CASRTHRGINTEAFF.

The V gene is TRBV15, the J gene TRBJ1-5; the D is unclear. Germline CDR1 LNHNV, CDR2 YYDKDF (reference sequence). Trimming pared 5 bases from V and 7 bases from J, leaving 12 bases between. The CDR3 is made up of 13 amino acids. The CDR3 coding sequence is TGTGCCACCAGCCCGGGAGACCCCCAGCCCCAGCATTTT. Protein: CATSPGDPQPQHF.

V gene TRBV5-4 combines with J gene TRBJ1-1; 12 positions agree with TRBD1. The CDR3 spans 16 residues. J was trimmed by 1 base and V by 4 bases; bases with no gene match: 5. Germline values: CDR1 SGHNT, CDR2 YYREEE (reference sequence). For the CDR3, the DNA is TGTGCCAGCAGCCCGGGACAGGGGGCGCAGAACACTGAAGCTTTCTTT. Its translation is CASSPGQGAQNTEAFF.

The chain couples TRBV20-1 to TRBJ2-7; D unclear. Germline loops: CDR1 DFQATT, CDR2 SNEGSKA (reference sequence). The CDR3 loop spans 12 amino acids. Trimming left V 3 bases short and J 3 bases short, with 9 bases between. The CDR3 here is CSASSTVYEQYF. For the CDR3, the DNA is TGCAGTGCTAGTTCAACAGTCTACGAGCAGTACTTC.

The V and J genes are TRBV4-1 and TRBJ2-7; 8 bases are a match to TRBD2. The trim removed 5 bases at V and 0 bases at J, leaving 6 bases unmatched. Germline lookup yields CDR1 MGHRA and CDR2 YSYEKL. The CDR3 has 15 amino acids. In DNA form, the CDR3 reads TGCGCCAGCAGCGCGCGGGGGGACTCCTCCTACGAGCAGTACTTC. As protein: CASSARGDSSYEQYF.

This clone occurred once. V and J are TRBV3-1 (or the pseudogene TRBV3-2) and TRBJ2-7; the match to TRBD2 covers 11 bases. Germline V gives CDR1 LGHDT, CDR2 YNNKEL (reference sequence). Losses at the gene ends were 4 bases for V and 5 bases for J; bases not matched to a gene: 10. The CDR3 totals 16 residues. The CDR3 DNA is TGTGCCAGCAGCCGCGCGGTAGCGGGAGGGCCTGACGAGCAGTACTTC. It specifies CASSRAVAGGPDEQYF.

The chain couples TRBV12-5 to TRBJ1-1, with a possible D match to TRBD1 (6 bases). Germline CDR1 is LGHNT and CDR2 is FRNRAP. CDR3 size: 15 residues. The V and J ends lost 7 bases and 0 bases respectively, with 15 bases between them. The CDR3 protein is CASAEGVAMNTEAFF. CDR3 bases: TGTGCTAGTGCCGAGGGGGTAGCGATGAACACTGAAGCTTTCTTT.

The chain carries TRBV7-9 and TRBJ2-1; 11 bases match TRBD2. The CDR3 runs to 15 residues. Trimming took 3 bases from V and 4 from J; bases not matched to a gene: 2. CDR1 is SEHNR, CDR2 FQNEAQ, per germline (reference sequence). The CDR3 sequence: CASSFSGRDYNEQFF. The CDR3 DNA is TGTGCCAGCAGCTTTAGCGGGAGGGATTACAATGAGCAGTTCTTC.